This is a list of T cell receptor beta chains from one sample in a study of human CD8 memory T cell subsets. TCRdb re-called the 5' RACE reads; every CDR3 protein appears as one record, without DNA. The sample data list roughly 8,900 distinct CDR3 sequences. The sample taken for sequencing was CD8+ T cells from PBMCs. These receptors all come from a human donor in good health. Each CDR3 is given with its conserved first and last residue. The order of the fields is V gene, J gene, clone size, CDR3 protein. A row's size may be missing; if present it is once, few, many or a size class.

TRBV7-8	TRBJ2-3	.	CASSLGLGSATDTQYF
TRBV6-6	TRBJ2-1	.	CASSSQWTGGYEQFF
TRBV27	TRBJ2-2	.	CASSSYIGTGELFF
TRBV9	TRBJ2-1	.	CASSVGEGGYNEQFF
TRBV20-1	TRBJ1-4	.	CSASASGTGDEKLFF
TRBV27	TRBJ1-2	.	CASSLSGGWGYGYTF
TRBV19	TRBJ1-1	.	CASSIDRTAVDGENTEAFF
TRBV27	TRBJ2-7	.	CASSETTGPYEQYF
TRBV30	TRBJ2-7	.	CAWSVPRLVIHEQYF
TRBV29-1	TRBJ2-3	.	CSVEPDDTDTQYF
TRBV14	TRBJ2-7	.	CASSPANSYEQYF
TRBV27	TRBJ2-7	medium-sized	CASSFAGSSYEQYF
TRBV27	TRBJ2-1	.	CASSFVTSGGFGYEQFF
TRBV27	TRBJ1-2	medium-sized	CASSLSADAGYTF
TRBV6-2/TRBV6-3	TRBJ1-1	.	CASRTTGARNTEAFF
TRBV4-1	TRBJ1-1	.	CASSQKTGDTEAFF
TRBV13	TRBJ2-1	.	CASSPQGGATYNEQFF
TRBV4-1	TRBJ2-5	.	CASSQESAREVEETQYF
TRBV7-3	TRBJ2-3	.	CASSPGGGPDTQYF
TRBV6-6	TRBJ2-5	.	CASSYSNQGEETQYF
TRBV7-9	TRBJ1-1	.	CASTGTKNTEAFF
TRBV5-5	TRBJ2-2	medium-sized	CASSLSFLTENTGELFF
TRBV30	TRBJ1-1	.	CALHRGWTEAFF
TRBV29-1	TRBJ1-2	medium-sized	CSAPGEQGPGYGYTF
TRBV13	TRBJ2-7	medium-sized	CASSLEGYEQYF
TRBV25-1	TRBJ1-4	.	CASEDSTNEKLFF
TRBV7-9	TRBJ1-4	medium-sized	CASSLPGTDEKLFF
TRBV3-1	TRBJ2-2	.	CASSQVWLAGNTGELFF
TRBV13	TRBJ2-7	.	CASSLEGNYEQYF
TRBV29-1	TRBJ1-1	.	CSAATGFNTEAFF
TRBV10-3	TRBJ1-6	.	CAIRDKEGSPLHF